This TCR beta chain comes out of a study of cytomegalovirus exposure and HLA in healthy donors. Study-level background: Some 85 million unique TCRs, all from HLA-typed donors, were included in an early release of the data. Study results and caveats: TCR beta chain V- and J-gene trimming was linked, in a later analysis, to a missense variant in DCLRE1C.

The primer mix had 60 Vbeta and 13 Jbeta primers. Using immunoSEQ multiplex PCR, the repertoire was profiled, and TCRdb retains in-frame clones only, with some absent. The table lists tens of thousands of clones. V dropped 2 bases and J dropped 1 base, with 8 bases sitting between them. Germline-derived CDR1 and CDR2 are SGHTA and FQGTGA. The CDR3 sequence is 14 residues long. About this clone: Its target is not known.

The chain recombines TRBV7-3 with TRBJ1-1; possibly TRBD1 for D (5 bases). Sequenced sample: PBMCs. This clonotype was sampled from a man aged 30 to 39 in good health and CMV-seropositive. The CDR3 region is CASSLQGSNTEAFF. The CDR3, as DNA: TGTGCCAGCAGCTTACAGGGATCGAACACTGAAGCTTTCTTT.